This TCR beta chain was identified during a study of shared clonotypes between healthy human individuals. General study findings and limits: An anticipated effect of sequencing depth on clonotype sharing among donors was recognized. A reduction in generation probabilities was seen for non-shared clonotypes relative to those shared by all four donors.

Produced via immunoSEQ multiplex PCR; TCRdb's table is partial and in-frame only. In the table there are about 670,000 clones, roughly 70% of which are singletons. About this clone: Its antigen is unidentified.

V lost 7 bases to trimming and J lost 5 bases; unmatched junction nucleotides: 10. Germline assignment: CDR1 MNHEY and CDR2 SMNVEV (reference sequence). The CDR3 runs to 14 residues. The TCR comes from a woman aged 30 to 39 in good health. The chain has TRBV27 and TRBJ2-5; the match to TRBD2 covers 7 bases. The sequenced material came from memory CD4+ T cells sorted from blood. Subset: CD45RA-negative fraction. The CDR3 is CASTGSGISETQYF. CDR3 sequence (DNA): TGTGCCAGCACTGGAAGCGGGATCTCGGAGACCCAGTACTTC.